The TCR beta chain under discussion was sequenced for a study of cytomegalovirus exposure and HLA in healthy donors. Findings of the study overall: Earlier analysis looked at TCR beta V segments, and most were productive about 90% or about 30% of the time. Sequencing probably produced one cluster of sequence variants that were highly shared. A later analysis found that most CMV-associated TCR beta chains appeared HLA-restricted. The authors reported that TCR beta sequences could predict HLA-A and HLA-B alleles. These predictions were accurate for most subjects in the first cohort.

Germline V gene data show CDR1 as SGHTA and CDR2 as FQGNSA. With 5 bases clipped from V and 2 bases from J, the junction kept 8 bases outside the gene matches. The length of the CDR3 is 15 residues. Regarding this clone: Its antigen is as yet unknown.

The primer mix had 60 Vbeta and 13 Jbeta primers. The data were produced by immunoSEQ multiplex PCR, yet TCRdb's version contains in-frame clones alone and is incomplete. The sample data list 50,000 to 70,000 clones. The chain couples TRBV7-2 to TRBJ2-7; 8 bases are a match to TRBD2. The receptor comes from a male donor in good health and CMV-seronegative. Input material: PBMCs. CDR3 DNA: TGTGCCAGCAGCCCCGGGAGGGAAAGGGCCTACGAGCAGTACTTC. Translated: CASSPGRERAYEQYF. The full variable domain, rest sourced from reference TRBV7-2 and TRBJ2-7, is GAGVSQSPSNKVTEKGKDVELRCDPISGHTALYWYRQSLGQGLEFLIYFQGNSAPDKSGLPSDRFSAERTGGSVSTLTIQRTQQEDSAVYLCASSPGRERAYEQYFGPGTRLTVT.